This T cell receptor (beta chain) is drawn from a study of T cells in localized non-small cell lung cancer. General study results and limits: Detection in adjacent lung was observed for a median roughly 57 of the top 100 tumor clones. One tumor region alone was sequenced, and heterogeneity therefore remains possible. Prolonged overall survival went with higher T cell density in the blood. Clonality peaked in uninvolved adjacent lung rather than tumor.

The table came from immunoSEQ multiplex PCR; TCRdb's copy has only in-frame clones and leaves some out. Of 25,000 to 35,000 clones in the sample, around three quarters are singletons; the top ten hold about 16%. V lost 7 bases and J lost 10, with 16 bases in between. The germline V gene encodes CDR1 MNHEY and CDR2 SVGAGI. This CDR3 spans 13 amino acids. Of note for this clone: What it recognizes is unknown.

This sequence was found in a male donor aged 60 or older with stage III squamous cell lung carcinoma. The material sequenced was peripheral blood, taken before any cancer treatment. This chain joins TRBV6-5 and TRBJ1-4; D uncertain. CDR3 protein: CASTGTGFGKLFF. The CDR3 DNA is TGTGCCAGCACCGGCACGGGGTTTGGAAAACTGTTTTTT.